This TCR beta chain was recovered during a study of beta chain features in type 1 diabetes. This clone showed up just a few times. Trimming removed 1 base at V and 0 bases at J, with 9 bases between. The CDR3 has 16 residues. CDR1 and CDR2 from the germline V gene are SGHTA and FQGNSA. Sequenced material consisted of expressed TCRB transcripts (all of the isolated RNA was reverse transcribed). Reads from naive, central memory and regulatory T cell samples averaged roughly 3.3 million. TCRdb's table, derived via immunoSEQ multiplex PCR, lists solely in-frame clones and lacks some. Of hundreds of thousands of clones in the sample, 15% to 19% were seen once.

Input material: naive CD4+ T cells from blood. The sequence derives from a man aged 18 to 30 in good health. This chain connects TRBV7-2 to TRBJ2-2; D not certain. CDR3: CASSLERPSNTGELFF. The CDR3 DNA sequence: TGTGCCAGCAGCTTAGAACGGCCTTCGAACACCGGGGAGCTGTTTTTT. The complete variable domain, with remaining parts taken from reference TRBV7-2 and TRBJ2-2, reads GAGVSQSPSNKVTEKGKDVELRCDPISGHTALYWYRQSLGQGLEFLIYFQGNSAPDKSGLPSDRFSAERTGGSVSTLTIQRTQQEDSAVYLCASSLERPSNTGELFFGEGSRLTVL.